The entry below describes one TCR beta chain. The repertoire was sequenced with immunoSEQ multiplex PCR; TCRdb's copy has only in-frame clones and lacks some. The sample has roughly 480,000 clones, approximately 92% seen once. In germline, CDR1 is SGHRS, CDR2 YFSETQ. J was trimmed by 3 bases and V by 0 bases; bases with no gene match: 14. CDR3 length equals 21 residues. This sample stems from a study of blood T cell repertoires in COVID-19. The TCR was taken from a man aged 18-30 years with COVID-19, enrolled during active disease. The chain links TRBV5-1 to TRBJ2-1, with 14 bases fitting TRBD2. Material for sequencing was peripheral blood. The CDR3 DNA reads as TGCGCCAGCAGCTTGGCCAAACCGGGACTAGCGGGGGAACCACACTACAATGAGCAGTTCTTC. This encodes CASSLAKPGLAGEPHYNEQFF.